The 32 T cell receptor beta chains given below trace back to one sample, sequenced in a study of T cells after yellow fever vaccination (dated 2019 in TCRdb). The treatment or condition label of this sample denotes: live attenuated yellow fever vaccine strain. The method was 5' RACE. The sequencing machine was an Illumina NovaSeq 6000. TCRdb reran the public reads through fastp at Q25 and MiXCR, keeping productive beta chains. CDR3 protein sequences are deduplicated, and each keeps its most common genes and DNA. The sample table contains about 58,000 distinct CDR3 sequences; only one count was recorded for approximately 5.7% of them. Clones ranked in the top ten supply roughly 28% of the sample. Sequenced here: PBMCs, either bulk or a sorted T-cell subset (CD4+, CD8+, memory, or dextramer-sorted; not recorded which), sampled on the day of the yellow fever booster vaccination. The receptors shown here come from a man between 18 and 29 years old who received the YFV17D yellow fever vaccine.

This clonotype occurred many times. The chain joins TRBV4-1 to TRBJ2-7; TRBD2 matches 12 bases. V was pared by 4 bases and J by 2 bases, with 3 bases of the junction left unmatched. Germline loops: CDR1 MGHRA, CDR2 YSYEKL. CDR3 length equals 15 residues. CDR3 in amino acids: CASSLGTSGPYEQYV. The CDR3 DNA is TGCGCCAGCAGCCTCGGGACTAGCGGGCCCTACGAGCAGTACGTC.

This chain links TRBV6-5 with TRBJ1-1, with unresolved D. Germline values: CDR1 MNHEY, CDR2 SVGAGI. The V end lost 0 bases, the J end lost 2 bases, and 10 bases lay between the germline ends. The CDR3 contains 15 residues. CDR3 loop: CASSYSMVLNTEAFF. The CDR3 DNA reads TGTGCCAGCAGTTACTCGATGGTGCTCAACACTGAAGCTTTCTTT.

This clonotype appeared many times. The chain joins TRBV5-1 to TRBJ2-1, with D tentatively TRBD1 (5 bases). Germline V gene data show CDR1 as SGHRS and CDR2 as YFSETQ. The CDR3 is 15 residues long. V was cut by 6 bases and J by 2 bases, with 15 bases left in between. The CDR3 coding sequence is TGCGCCAGCAACCAAGGGCAGGGCCCCTACAATGAGCAGTTCTTC. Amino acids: CASNQGQGPYNEQFF.

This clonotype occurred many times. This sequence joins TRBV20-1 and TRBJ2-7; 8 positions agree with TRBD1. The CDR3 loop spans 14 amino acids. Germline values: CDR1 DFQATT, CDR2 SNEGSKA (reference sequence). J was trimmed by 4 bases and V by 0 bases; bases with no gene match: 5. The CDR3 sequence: CSARDQQGVYEQYV. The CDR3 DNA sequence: TGCAGTGCTAGAGATCAACAGGGGGTTTACGAGCAGTACGTC.

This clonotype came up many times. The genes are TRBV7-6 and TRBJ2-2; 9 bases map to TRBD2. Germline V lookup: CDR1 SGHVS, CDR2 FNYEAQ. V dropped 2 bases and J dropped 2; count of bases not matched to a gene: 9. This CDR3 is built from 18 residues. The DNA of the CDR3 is TGTGCCAGCAGCTTAAGAACAGCGGGGGGCAGAAACACCGGGGAGCTGTTTTTT. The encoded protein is CASSLRTAGGRNTGELFF. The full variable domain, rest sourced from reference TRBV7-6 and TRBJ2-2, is GAGVSQSPRYKVTKRGQDVALRCDPISGHVSLYWYRQALGQGPEFLTYFNYEAQQDKSGLPNDRFSAERPEGSISTLTIQRTEQRDSAMYRCASSLRTAGGRNTGELFFGEGSRLTVL.

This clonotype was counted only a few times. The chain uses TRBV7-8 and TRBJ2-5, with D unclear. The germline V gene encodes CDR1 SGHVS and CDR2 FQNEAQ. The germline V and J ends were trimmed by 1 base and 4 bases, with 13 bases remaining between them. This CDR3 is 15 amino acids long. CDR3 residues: CASSLEGFVAETQYF. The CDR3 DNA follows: TGTGCCAGCAGCTTAGAGGGTTTTGTAGCAGAGACCCAGTACTTC.

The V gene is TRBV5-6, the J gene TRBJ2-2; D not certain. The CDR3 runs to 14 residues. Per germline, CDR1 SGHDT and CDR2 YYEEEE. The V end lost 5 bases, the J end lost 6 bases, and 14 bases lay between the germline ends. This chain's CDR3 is CASRLLQSAGELFF. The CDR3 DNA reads TGTGCCAGCAGATTACTACAGAGCGCCGGGGAGCTGTTTTTT.

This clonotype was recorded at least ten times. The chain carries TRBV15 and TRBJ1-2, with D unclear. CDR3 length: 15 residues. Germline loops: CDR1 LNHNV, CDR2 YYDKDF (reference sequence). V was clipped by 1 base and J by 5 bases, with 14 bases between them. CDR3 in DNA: TGTGCCACCAGCAGAGCCCTCGGGGTAGGGTATGGCTACACCTTC. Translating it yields CATSRALGVGYGYTF.

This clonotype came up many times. The CDR3 DNA reads TGTGCCAGCAGTTTTCTGGGGGTGAGTGACGATAGCAATCAGCCCCAGCATTTT. This gives the protein CASSFLGVSDDSNQPQHF. The genes are TRBV12-3 or TRBV12-4 and TRBJ1-5; D might be TRBD1 (5 bases). The CDR3 has 18 residues. V lost 3 bases and J 0 bases, leaving 18 bases between the germline ends.

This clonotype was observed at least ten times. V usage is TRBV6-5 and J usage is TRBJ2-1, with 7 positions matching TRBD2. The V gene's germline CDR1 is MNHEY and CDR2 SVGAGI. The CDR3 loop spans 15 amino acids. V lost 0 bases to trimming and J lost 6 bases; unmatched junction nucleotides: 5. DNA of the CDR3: TGTGCCAGCAGTTACTCAGCGGGGTGGGGCAATGAGCAGTTCTTC. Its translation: CASSYSAGWGNEQFF.

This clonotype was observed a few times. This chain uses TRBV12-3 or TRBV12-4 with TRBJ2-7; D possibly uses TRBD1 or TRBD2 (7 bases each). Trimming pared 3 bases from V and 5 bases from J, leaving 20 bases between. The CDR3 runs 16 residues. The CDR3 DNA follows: TGTGCCAGCAGTTTCGGGGGAGGGGGACAGTTCGACGAGCAGTACTTC. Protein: CASSFGGGGQFDEQYF.

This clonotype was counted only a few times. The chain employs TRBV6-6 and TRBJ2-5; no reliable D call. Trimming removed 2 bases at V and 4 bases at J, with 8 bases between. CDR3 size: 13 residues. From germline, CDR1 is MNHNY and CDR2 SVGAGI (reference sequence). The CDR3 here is CASSYEAGETQYF. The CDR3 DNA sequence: TGTGCCAGCAGTTACGAGGCAGGAGAGACCCAGTACTTC.

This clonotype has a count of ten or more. The CDR3 coding sequence is TGTGCTAGTGGTTTCCAATGGGACGGGTCCCGTCACTATGGCTACACCTTC. Protein: CASGFQWDGSRHYGYTF. This rearrangement joins TRBV12-5 to TRBJ1-2; D possibly corresponds to TRBD1 (5 bases). The CDR3 has 17 residues. The germline gives CDR1 LGHNT, CDR2 FRNRAP. Trimming cost V 3 bases and J 3 bases, with 20 bases left between them. Full variable domain (remainder filled in from reference TRBV12-5 and TRBJ1-2): DARVTQTPRHKVTEMGQEVTMRCQPILGHNTVFWYRQTMMQGLELLAYFRNRAPLDDSGMPKDRFSAEMPDATLATLKIQPSEPRDSAVYFCASGFQWDGSRHYGYTFGSGTRLTVV.

This chain's CDR3 is CASSQYARSEAFF. The DNA for the CDR3 is TGTGCCAGCAGCCAATATGCGCGGTCTGAAGCTTTCTTT. The V gene is TRBV14, the J gene TRBJ1-1, with D unclear. CDR3 length: 13 amino acids. V gave up 2 bases and J gave up 6 bases, with 10 bases separating them. Germline CDR1 SGHDN, CDR2 FVKESK.

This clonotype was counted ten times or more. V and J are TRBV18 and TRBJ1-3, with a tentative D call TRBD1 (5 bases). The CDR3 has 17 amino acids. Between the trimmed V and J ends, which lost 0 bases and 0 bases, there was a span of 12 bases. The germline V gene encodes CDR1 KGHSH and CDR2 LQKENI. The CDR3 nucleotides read TGTGCCAGCTCACCACCGTACAGGACGATCTCTGGAAACACCATATATTTT. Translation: CASSPPYRTISGNTIYF.

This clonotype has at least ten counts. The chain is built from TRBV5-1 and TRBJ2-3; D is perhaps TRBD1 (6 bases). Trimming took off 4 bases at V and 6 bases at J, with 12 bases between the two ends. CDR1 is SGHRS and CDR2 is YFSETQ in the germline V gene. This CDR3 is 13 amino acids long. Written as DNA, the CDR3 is TGCGCCAGCAGCGCCTACAGGGTGGATACGCAGTATTTT. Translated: CASSAYRVDTQYF.

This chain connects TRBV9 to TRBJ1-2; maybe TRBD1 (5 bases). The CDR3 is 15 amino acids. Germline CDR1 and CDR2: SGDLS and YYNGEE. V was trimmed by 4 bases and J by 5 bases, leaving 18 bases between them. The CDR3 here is CASSPQEEGLYGYTF. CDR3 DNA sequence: TGTGCCAGCAGCCCCCAGGAGGAGGGGCTGTATGGCTACACCTTC.

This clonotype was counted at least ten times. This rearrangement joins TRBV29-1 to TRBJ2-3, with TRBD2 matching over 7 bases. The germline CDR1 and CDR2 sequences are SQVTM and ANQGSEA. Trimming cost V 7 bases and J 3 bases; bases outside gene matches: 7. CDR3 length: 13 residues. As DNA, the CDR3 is TGCAGCGGCATAGCGGGTTGGACAGATACGCAGTATTTT. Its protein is CSGIAGWTDTQYF.

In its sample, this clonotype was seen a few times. CDR3 protein: CASSIRGTDEKLFF. In DNA form, the CDR3 reads TGTGCCAGTAGTATCCGGGGGACCGATGAAAAACTGTTTTTT. J is TRBJ1-4 and V is TRBV19; D might be TRBD1 (5 bases). CDR1 and CDR2 from the germline V gene are LNHDA and SQIVND (reference sequence). Trimming cost V 3 bases and J 6 bases, with 11 bases left between them. The CDR3 runs 14 residues.

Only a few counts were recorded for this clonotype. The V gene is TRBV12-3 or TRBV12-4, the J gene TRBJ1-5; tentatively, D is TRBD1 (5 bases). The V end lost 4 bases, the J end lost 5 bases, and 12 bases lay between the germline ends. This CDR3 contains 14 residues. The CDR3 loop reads CASSSTGPHQPQHF. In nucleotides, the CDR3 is TGTGCCAGCAGTTCAACGGGGCCCCATCAGCCCCAGCATTTT.

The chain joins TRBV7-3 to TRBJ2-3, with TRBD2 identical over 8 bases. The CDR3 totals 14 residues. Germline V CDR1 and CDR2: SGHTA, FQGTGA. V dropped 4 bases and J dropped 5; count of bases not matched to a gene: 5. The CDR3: CASSSAGGEDTQYF. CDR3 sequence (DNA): TGTGCCAGCAGCTCGGCGGGGGGCGAAGATACGCAGTATTTT.

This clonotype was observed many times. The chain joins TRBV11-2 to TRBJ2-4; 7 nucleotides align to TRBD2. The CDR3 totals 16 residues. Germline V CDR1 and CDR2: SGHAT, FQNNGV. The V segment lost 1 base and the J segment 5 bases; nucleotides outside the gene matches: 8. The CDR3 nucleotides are TGTGCCAGCAGCTTAGCGTCGGGGGGAACCGAAAACATTCAGTACTTC. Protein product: CASSLASGGTENIQYF.

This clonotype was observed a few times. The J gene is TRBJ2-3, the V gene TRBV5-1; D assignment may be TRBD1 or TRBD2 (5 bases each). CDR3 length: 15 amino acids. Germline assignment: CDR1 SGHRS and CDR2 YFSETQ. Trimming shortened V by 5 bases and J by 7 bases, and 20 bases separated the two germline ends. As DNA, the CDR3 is TGCGCCAGCAGTCGACCCGGGACGGGAATAAATACGCAGTATTTT. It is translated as CASSRPGTGINTQYF.

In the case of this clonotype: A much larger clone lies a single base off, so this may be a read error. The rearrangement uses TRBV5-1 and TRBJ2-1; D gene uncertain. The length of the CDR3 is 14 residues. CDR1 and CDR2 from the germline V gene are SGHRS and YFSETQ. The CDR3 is CASRTGWNYNEQVF. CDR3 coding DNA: TGCGCCAGCCGGACCGGGTGGAACTACAATGAGCAGGTCTTC. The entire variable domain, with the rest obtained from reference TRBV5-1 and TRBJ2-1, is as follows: KAGVTQTPRYLIKTRGQQVTLSCSPISGHRSVSWYQQTPGQGLQFLFEYFSETQRNKGNFPGRFSGRQFSNSRSEMNVSTLELGDSALYLCASRTGWNYNEQVFGPGTRLTVL.

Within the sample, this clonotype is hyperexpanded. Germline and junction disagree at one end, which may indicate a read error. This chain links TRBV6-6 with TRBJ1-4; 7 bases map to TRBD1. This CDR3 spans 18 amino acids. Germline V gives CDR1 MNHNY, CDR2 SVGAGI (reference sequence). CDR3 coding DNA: TGTGCCAGCAGTCACTCCCTACAGGGGACAGCAACTAATGAAAAACTGTTTTTT. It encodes CASSHSLQGTATNEKLFF.

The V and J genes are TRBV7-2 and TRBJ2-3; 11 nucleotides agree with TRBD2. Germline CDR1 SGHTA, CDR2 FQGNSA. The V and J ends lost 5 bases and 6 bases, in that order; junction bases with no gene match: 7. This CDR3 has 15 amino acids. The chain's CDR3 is CASSARLAGLDTQYF. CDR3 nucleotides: TGTGCCAGCAGCGCCAGACTAGCGGGGTTGGATACGCAGTATTTT.

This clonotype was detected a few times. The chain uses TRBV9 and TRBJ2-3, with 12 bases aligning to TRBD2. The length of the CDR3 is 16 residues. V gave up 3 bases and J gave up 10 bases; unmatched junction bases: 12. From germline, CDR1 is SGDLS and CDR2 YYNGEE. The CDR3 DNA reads TGTGCCAGCAGCGAAGAGGTTACTAGCGGGGGGAATGCGCAGTATTTT. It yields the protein CASSEEVTSGGNAQYF. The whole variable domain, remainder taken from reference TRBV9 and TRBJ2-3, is DSGVTQTPKHLITATGQRVTLRCSPRSGDLSVYWYQQSLDQGLQFLIQYYNGEERAKGNILERFSAQQFPDLHSELNLSSLELGDSALYFCASSEEVTSGGNAQYFGPGTRLTVL.

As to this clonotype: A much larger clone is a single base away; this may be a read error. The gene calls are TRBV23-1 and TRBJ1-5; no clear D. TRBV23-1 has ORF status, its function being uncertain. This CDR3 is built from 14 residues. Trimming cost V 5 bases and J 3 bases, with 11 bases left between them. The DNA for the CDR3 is TGCGCCAGCAGTATTTCGGACGACAATCAGCCCCAGCATTTT. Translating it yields CASSISDDNQPQHF.

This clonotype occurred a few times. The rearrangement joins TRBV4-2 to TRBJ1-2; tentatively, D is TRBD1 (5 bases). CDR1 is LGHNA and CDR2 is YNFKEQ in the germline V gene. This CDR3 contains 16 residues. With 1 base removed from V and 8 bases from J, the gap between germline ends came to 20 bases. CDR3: CASSQAERGGTVGYTF. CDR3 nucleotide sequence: TGTGCCAGCAGCCAAGCGGAGAGGGGCGGGACCGTAGGCTACACCTTC.

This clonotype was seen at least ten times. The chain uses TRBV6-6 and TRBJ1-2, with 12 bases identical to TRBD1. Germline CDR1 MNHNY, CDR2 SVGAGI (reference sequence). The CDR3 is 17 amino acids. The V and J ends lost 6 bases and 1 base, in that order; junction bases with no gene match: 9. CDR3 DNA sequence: TGTGCCAGCAGCCCTCGGGGACAGGGGGCCGTTAACTATGGCTACACCTTC. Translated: CASSPRGQGAVNYGYTF.

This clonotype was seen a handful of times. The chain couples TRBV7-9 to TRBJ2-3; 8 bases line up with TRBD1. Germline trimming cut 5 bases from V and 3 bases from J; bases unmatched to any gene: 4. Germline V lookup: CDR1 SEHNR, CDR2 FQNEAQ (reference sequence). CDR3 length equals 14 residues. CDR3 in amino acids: CASSRQGFTDTQYF. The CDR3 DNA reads TGTGCCAGCAGCCGACAGGGGTTTACAGATACGCAGTATTTT.

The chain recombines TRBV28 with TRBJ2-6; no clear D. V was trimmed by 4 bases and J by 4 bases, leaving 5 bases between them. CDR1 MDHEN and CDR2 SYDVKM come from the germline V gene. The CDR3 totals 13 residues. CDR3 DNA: TGTGCCAGCAGTTCCGGGGGGGCCAACGTCCTGACTTTC. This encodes CASSSGGANVLTF.